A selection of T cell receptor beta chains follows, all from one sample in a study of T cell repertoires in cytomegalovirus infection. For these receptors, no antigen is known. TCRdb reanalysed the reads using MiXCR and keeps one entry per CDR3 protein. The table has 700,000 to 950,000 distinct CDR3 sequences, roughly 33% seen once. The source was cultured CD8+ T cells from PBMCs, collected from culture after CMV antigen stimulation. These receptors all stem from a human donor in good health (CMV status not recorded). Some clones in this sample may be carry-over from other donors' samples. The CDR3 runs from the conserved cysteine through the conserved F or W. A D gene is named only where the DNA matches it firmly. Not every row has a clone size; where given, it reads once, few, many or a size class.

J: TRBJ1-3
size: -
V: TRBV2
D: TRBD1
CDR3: CAWTGGSGNTIYF
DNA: TGTGCCTGGACAGGGGGCTCTGGAAACACCATATATTTT

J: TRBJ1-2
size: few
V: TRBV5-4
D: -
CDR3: CASSLPGQTTNFNYGYTF
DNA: TGTGCCAGCAGCCTGCCGGGACAAACCACGAATTTTAACTATGGCTACACCTTC

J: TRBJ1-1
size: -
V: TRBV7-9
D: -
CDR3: CASSVPLMNTEAFF
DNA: TGTGCCAGCAGCGTACCCCTAATGAACACTGAAGCTTTCTTT

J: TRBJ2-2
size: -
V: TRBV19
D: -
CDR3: CASSIREAQRGSGELFF
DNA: TGTGCCAGTAGTATACGAGAGGCCCAGAGGGGTTCGGGGGAGCTGTTTTTT

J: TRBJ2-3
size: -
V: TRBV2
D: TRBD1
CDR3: CASTMDREYF
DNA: TGTGCCAGCACCATGGACAGGGAGTATTTT

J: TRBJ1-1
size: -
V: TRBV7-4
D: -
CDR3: CASSLVTATEAFF
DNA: TGTGCCAGCAGCTTAGTTACGGCCACTGAAGCTTTCTTT

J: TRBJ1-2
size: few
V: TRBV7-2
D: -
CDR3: CASSFIASSYGYTF
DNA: TGTGCCAGCAGCTTTATTGCGTCGAGCTATGGCTACACCTTC

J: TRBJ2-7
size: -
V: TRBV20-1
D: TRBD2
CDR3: CSARYAGGPTTYEQYF
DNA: TGCAGTGCTAGATACGCGGGGGGCCCCACCACCTACGAGCAGTACTTC

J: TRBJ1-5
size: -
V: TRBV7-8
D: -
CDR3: CASSADWGQPQHF
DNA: TGTGCCAGCAGCGCCGATTGGGGCCAGCCCCAGCATTTT

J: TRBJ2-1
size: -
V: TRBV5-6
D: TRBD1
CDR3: CASSSLRDREPYNEQFF
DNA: TGTGCCAGCAGCTCCCTCCGGGACAGGGAGCCATACAATGAGCAGTTCTTC

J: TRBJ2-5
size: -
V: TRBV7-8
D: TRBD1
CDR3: CASSPGTALRETQYF
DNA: TGTGCCAGCAGCCCCGGGACAGCGTTGAGAGAGACCCAGTACTTC

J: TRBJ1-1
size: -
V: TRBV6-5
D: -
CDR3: CASRPREGGYTEAFF
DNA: TGTGCCAGCAGGCCACGTGAGGGGGGCTACACTGAAGCTTTCTTT

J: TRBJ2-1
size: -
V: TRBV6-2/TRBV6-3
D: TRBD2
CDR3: CASSPHGAGDYNEQFF
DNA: TGTGCCAGCAGTCCACACGGAGCGGGAGATTACAATGAGCAGTTCTTC

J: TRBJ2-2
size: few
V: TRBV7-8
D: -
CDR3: CASSRRLTGELFF
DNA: TGTGCCAGCAGCCGACGCCTCACCGGGGAGCTGTTTTTT

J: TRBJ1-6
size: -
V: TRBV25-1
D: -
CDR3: CASSESHSVEGPLHF
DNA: TGTGCCAGCAGTGAATCCCACAGCGTGGAGGGACCCCTCCACTTT

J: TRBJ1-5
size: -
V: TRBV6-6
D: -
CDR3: CASTSGFQPQHF
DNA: TGTGCCAGCACCTCCGGATTTCAGCCCCAGCATTTT

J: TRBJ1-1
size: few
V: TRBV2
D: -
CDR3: CASSDPGIRSEAFF
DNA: TGTGCCAGCAGTGATCCGGGGATAAGGTCTGAAGCTTTCTTT

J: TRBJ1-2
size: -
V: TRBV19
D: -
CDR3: CASSRDVRYGYTF
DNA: TGTGCCAGTAGTCGCGACGTTAGATATGGCTACACCTTC

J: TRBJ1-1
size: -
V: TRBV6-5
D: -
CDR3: CASSLFEEGFTEAFF
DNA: TGTGCCAGCAGTTTATTTGAGGAGGGGTTCACTGAAGCTTTCTTT

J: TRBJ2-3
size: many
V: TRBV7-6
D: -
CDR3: CASSPTRRTDTQYF
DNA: TGTGCCAGCAGCCCGACCAGACGCACAGATACGCAGTATTTT

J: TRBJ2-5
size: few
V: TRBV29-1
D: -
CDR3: CSVGATETQYF
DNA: TGCAGCGTTGGGGCTACAGAGACCCAGTACTTC

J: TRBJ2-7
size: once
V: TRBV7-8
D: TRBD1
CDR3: CAITQGAGEQYF
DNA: TGTGCCATTACACAGGGGGCGGGGGAGCAGTACTTC

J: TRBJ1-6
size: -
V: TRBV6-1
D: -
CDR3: CASSVSSYNSPLHF
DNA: TGTGCCAGCAGTGTCTCCTCCTATAATTCACCCCTCCACTTT

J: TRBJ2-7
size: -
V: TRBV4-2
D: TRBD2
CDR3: CASSQEPLAGIYEQYF
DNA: TGTGCCAGCAGCCAAGAACCCCTAGCGGGGATCTACGAGCAGTACTTC

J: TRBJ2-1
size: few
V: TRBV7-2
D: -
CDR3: CASSLDVTLYNEQFF
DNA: TGTGCCAGCAGCTTAGACGTTACTCTCTACAATGAGCAGTTCTTC